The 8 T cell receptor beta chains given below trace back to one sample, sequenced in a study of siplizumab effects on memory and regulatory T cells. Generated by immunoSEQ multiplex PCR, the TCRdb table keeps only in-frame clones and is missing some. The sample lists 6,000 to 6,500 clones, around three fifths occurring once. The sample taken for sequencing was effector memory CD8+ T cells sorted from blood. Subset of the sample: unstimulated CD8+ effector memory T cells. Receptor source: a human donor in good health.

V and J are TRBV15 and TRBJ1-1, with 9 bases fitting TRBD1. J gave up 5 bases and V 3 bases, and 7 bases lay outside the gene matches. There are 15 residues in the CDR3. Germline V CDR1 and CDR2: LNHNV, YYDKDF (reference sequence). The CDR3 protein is CATSSTRDRVTEAFF. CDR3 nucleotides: TGTGCCACCAGCAGTACCCGGGACAGGGTGACTGAAGCTTTCTTT.

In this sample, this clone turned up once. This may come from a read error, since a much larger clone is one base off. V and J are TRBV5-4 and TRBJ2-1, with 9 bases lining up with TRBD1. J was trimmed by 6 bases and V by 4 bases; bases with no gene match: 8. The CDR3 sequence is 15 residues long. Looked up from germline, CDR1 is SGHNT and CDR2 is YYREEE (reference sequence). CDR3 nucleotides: TGTGCCAGCAGCCTCCGGACAGGGGAAGGCAATGAGCAGTTCTTC. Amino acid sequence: CASSLRTGEGNEQFF.

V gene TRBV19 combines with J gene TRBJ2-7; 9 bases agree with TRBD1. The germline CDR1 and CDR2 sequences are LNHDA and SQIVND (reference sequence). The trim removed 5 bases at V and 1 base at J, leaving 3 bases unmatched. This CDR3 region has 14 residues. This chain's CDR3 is CASSGTGSSYEQYF. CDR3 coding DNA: TGTGCCAGTAGTGGGACAGGGTCGTCCTACGAGCAGTACTTC.

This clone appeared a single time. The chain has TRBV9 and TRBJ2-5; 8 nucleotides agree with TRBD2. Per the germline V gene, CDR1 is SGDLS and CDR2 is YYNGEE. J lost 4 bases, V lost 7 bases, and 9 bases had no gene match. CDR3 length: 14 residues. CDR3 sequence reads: CASGTGGLGETQYF. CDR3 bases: TGTGCCAGCGGGACGGGGGGGCTTGGAGAGACCCAGTACTTC.

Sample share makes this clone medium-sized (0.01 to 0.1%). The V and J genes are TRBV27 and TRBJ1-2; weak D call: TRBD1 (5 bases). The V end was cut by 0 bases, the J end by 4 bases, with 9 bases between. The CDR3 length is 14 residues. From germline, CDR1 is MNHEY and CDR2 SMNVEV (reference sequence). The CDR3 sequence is CASSLSGGGYGYTF. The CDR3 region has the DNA TGTGCCAGCAGTTTATCGGGCGGGGGCTATGGCTACACCTTC.

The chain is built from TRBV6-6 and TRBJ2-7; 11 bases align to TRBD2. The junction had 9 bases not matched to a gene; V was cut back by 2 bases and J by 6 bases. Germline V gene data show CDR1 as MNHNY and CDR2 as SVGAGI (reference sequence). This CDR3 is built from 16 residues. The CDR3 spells CASSYIASGGSGEQYF. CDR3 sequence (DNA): TGTGCCAGCAGTTACATCGCTAGCGGGGGGTCCGGCGAGCAGTACTTC.

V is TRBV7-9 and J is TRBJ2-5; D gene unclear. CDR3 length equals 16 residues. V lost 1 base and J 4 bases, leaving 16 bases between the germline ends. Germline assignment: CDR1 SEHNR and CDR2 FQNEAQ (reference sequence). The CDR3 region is CASSLGHEGRRETQYF. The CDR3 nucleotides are TGTGCCAGCAGCTTAGGGCACGAAGGACGGCGAGAGACCCAGTACTTC.

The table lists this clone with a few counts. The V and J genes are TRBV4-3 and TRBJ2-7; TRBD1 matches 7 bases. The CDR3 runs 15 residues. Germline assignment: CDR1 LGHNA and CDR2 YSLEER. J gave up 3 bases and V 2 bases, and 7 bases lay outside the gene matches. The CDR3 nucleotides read TGCGCCAGCAGCCAAAGACAGGGAGAACACTACGAGCAGTACTTC. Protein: CASSQRQGEHYEQYF.